Listed below are T cell receptor beta chains from one sample, sequenced in a study of early T cells in non-severe SARS-CoV-2 infection. Each CDR3 protein gets one entry after TCRdb re-called the 5' RACE reads with MiXCR. Counted here are about 100,000 distinct CDR3 sequences, roughly an eighth occurring once; the ten biggest clones make up around 2.4%. The sequenced sample consisted of whole blood. Source of these receptors: an adult who was a healthcare worker with PCR-confirmed SARS-CoV-2 infection or an uninfected control (not recorded which). CDR3s include the opening cysteine and the closing phenylalanine or tryptophan. D genes are given only for firm matches. Expanded clones are given a class, and other clones once, few, many or no size at all.

j_gene: TRBJ2-5
v_gene: TRBV5-1
d_gene: -
abundance: many
CDR3aa: CASSSQTGRQETQYF
CDR3nt: TGCGCCAGCAGCTCCCAGACAGGGAGGCAAGAGACCCAGTACTTC

j_gene: TRBJ2-2
v_gene: TRBV5-1
d_gene: TRBD1
abundance: -
CDR3aa: CASSLKGAETGELFF
CDR3nt: TGCGCCAGCAGCTTGAAGGGGGCAGAAACCGGGGAGCTGTTTTTT

j_gene: TRBJ1-4
v_gene: TRBV4-1
d_gene: -
abundance: -
CDR3aa: CASSHDPQAAGEKLFF
CDR3nt: TGCGCCAGCAGCCATGATCCACAGGCGGCCGGTGAAAAACTGTTTTTT

j_gene: TRBJ1-5
v_gene: TRBV11-2
d_gene: TRBD1
abundance: -
CDR3aa: CASSVGQHPHQPQHF
CDR3nt: TGTGCCAGCAGCGTGGGACAGCACCCGCATCAGCCCCAGCATTTT

j_gene: TRBJ2-7
v_gene: TRBV28
d_gene: -
abundance: -
CDR3aa: CASSTSYEQYF
CDR3nt: TGTGCCAGCAGTACTTCCTACGAGCAGTACTTC

j_gene: TRBJ1-5
v_gene: TRBV20-1
d_gene: -
abundance: many
CDR3aa: CSARDGDQPQHF
CDR3nt: TGCAGTGCTAGAGATGGTGACCAGCCCCAGCATTTT

j_gene: TRBJ1-2
v_gene: TRBV28
d_gene: TRBD1
abundance: few
CDR3aa: CASSLLDRAYGYTF
CDR3nt: TGTGCCAGCAGTTTACTGGACAGGGCTTATGGCTACACCTTC

j_gene: TRBJ1-1
v_gene: TRBV29-1
d_gene: TRBD1
abundance: many
CDR3aa: CSVEGQQTGTGRELVTEAFF
CDR3nt: TGCAGCGTTGAAGGACAACAGACCGGGACAGGGAGGGAGTTGGTCACTGAAGCTTTCTTT

j_gene: TRBJ2-1
v_gene: TRBV4-3
d_gene: -
abundance: many
CDR3aa: CASSQVLGDNEQFF
CDR3nt: TGCGCCAGCAGCCAAGTATTGGGGGACAATGAGCAGTTCTTC

j_gene: TRBJ1-5
v_gene: TRBV9
d_gene: -
abundance: few
CDR3aa: CASSALDSFNQPQHF
CDR3nt: TGTGCCAGCAGCGCGCTGGACAGTTTTAATCAGCCCCAGCATTTT

j_gene: TRBJ1-5
v_gene: TRBV27
d_gene: TRBD1
abundance: few
CDR3aa: CASSFTGGSNQPQHF
CDR3nt: TGTGCCAGCAGTTTCACAGGGGGTAGCAATCAGCCCCAGCATTTT

j_gene: TRBJ2-2
v_gene: TRBV4-1
d_gene: TRBD2
abundance: few
CDR3aa: CASSKHTSGGISGELFF
CDR3nt: TGCGCCAGCAGCAAACATACTAGCGGGGGAATTTCCGGGGAGCTGTTTTTT

j_gene: TRBJ2-3
v_gene: TRBV5-1
d_gene: -
abundance: few
CDR3aa: CASSLGDVADTQYF
CDR3nt: TGCGCCAGCAGCTTGGGGGATGTGGCAGATACGCAGTATTTT

j_gene: TRBJ2-7
v_gene: TRBV20-1
d_gene: -
abundance: few
CDR3aa: CSARGPKGYEQYF
CDR3nt: TGCAGTGCTAGAGGTCCCAAGGGCTACGAGCAGTACTTC

j_gene: TRBJ2-2
v_gene: TRBV28
d_gene: -
abundance: many
CDR3aa: CASSFRDTNTGELFF
CDR3nt: TGTGCCAGCAGTTTTCGGGACACGAACACCGGGGAGCTGTTTTTT

j_gene: TRBJ1-1
v_gene: TRBV29-1
d_gene: -
abundance: few
CDR3aa: CSVWGTTEAFF
CDR3nt: TGCAGCGTATGGGGTACCACTGAAGCTTTCTTT

j_gene: TRBJ2-5
v_gene: TRBV7-9
d_gene: TRBD1
abundance: many
CDR3aa: CASSENRGQETQYF
CDR3nt: TGTGCCAGCAGTGAAAACAGGGGGCAAGAGACCCAGTACTTC

j_gene: TRBJ2-1
v_gene: TRBV7-9
d_gene: TRBD1
abundance: -
CDR3aa: CASTPQGPTSRPHNEQFF
CDR3nt: TGTGCCAGCACCCCACAGGGGCCAACGTCTCGGCCCCACAATGAGCAGTTCTTC

j_gene: TRBJ1-5
v_gene: TRBV7-8
d_gene: TRBD1
abundance: many
CDR3aa: CASSFRDSSNQPQHF
CDR3nt: TGTGCCAGCAGCTTTAGGGACAGTAGCAATCAGCCCCAGCATTTT

j_gene: TRBJ1-6
v_gene: TRBV5-1
d_gene: TRBD1
abundance: -
CDR3aa: CASSSSTGVYSPLHF
CDR3nt: TGCGCCAGCAGCTCGTCGACAGGGGTCTACTCACCCCTCCACTTT

j_gene: TRBJ1-2
v_gene: TRBV27
d_gene: TRBD1
abundance: few
CDR3aa: CASSARTGEGGYTF
CDR3nt: TGTGCCAGCAGTGCACGGACAGGGGAAGGGGGCTACACCTTC

j_gene: TRBJ2-7
v_gene: TRBV28
d_gene: TRBD1
abundance: many
CDR3aa: CASRPGQLGEQYF
CDR3nt: TGTGCCAGCAGGCCGGGACAGCTGGGCGAGCAGTACTTC

j_gene: TRBJ1-2
v_gene: TRBV7-9
d_gene: -
abundance: few
CDR3aa: CASSSTYGYTF
CDR3nt: TGTGCCAGCAGCTCCACCTATGGCTACACCTTC

j_gene: TRBJ2-7
v_gene: TRBV28
d_gene: TRBD2
abundance: few
CDR3aa: CASSPRGVEQYF
CDR3nt: TGTGCCAGCAGCCCGCGGGGGGTTGAGCAGTACTTC

j_gene: TRBJ2-3
v_gene: TRBV4-1
d_gene: TRBD2
abundance: few
CDR3aa: CASSRAGGPDTQYF
CDR3nt: TGCGCCAGCAGCAGAGCGGGGGGGCCGGATACGCAGTATTTT

j_gene: TRBJ1-2
v_gene: TRBV6-1
d_gene: -
abundance: many
CDR3aa: CASSSSARTNYGYTF
CDR3nt: TGTGCCAGCAGCTCCTCCGCTAGGACTAACTATGGCTACACCTTC

j_gene: TRBJ1-5
v_gene: TRBV23-1
d_gene: TRBD1
abundance: -
CDR3aa: CASSQRTGGRQPQHF
CDR3nt: TGCGCCAGCAGTCAAAGGACAGGGGGCCGTCAGCCCCAGCATTTT

j_gene: TRBJ2-2
v_gene: TRBV11-2
d_gene: -
abundance: -
CDR3aa: CASRTAGLTSGELFF
CDR3nt: TGTGCCAGCAGAACGGCAGGGCTGACGAGCGGGGAGCTGTTTTTT

j_gene: TRBJ2-3
v_gene: TRBV7-8
d_gene: -
abundance: many
CDR3aa: CASSSGPTDTQYF
CDR3nt: TGTGCCAGCAGCTCGGGGCCAACAGATACGCAGTATTTT

j_gene: TRBJ2-2
v_gene: TRBV6-5
d_gene: -
abundance: -
CDR3aa: CASSYLGTGELFF
CDR3nt: TGTGCCAGCAGTTACTTGGGGACCGGGGAGCTGTTTTTT

j_gene: TRBJ2-7
v_gene: TRBV28
d_gene: -
abundance: -
CDR3aa: CASTPLGRASDEQYF
CDR3nt: TGTGCCAGCACCCCCCTGGGCAGGGCGTCGGACGAGCAGTACTTC

j_gene: TRBJ2-3
v_gene: TRBV10-3
d_gene: TRBD1
abundance: many
CDR3aa: CAIRRTGGTDTQYF
CDR3nt: TGTGCCATCAGGCGGACAGGGGGCACAGATACGCAGTATTTT

j_gene: TRBJ2-3
v_gene: TRBV5-1
d_gene: -
abundance: few
CDR3aa: CASSLARPDTQYF
CDR3nt: TGCGCCAGCAGCTTGGCTCGACCAGATACGCAGTATTTT

j_gene: TRBJ1-2
v_gene: TRBV29-1
d_gene: -
abundance: few
CDR3aa: CSVEVGYGYTF
CDR3nt: TGCAGCGTTGAAGTTGGGTATGGCTACACCTTC

j_gene: TRBJ2-5
v_gene: TRBV20-1
d_gene: -
abundance: many
CDR3aa: CSAPGRQETQYF
CDR3nt: TGCAGTGCCCCCGGCAGACAAGAGACCCAGTACTTC

j_gene: TRBJ1-1
v_gene: TRBV10-1
d_gene: -
abundance: few
CDR3aa: CATAGDVNTEAFF
CDR3nt: TGCGCCACCGCCGGGGATGTCAACACTGAAGCTTTCTTT

j_gene: TRBJ2-1
v_gene: TRBV7-8
d_gene: -
abundance: -
CDR3aa: CASSLAGNGAGLVRNEQFF
CDR3nt: TGTGCCAGCAGCTTAGCGGGGAATGGTGCGGGGCTGGTTAGGAATGAGCAGTTCTTC

j_gene: TRBJ1-2
v_gene: TRBV29-1
d_gene: -
abundance: -
CDR3aa: CSVLEGYTF
CDR3nt: TGCAGCGTACTGGAGGGCTACACCTTC

j_gene: TRBJ2-2
v_gene: TRBV12-3/TRBV12-4
d_gene: -
abundance: -
CDR3aa: CASRGGFNTGELFF
CDR3nt: TGTGCCAGCAGGGGGGGCTTTAACACCGGGGAGCTGTTTTTT

j_gene: TRBJ2-7
v_gene: TRBV7-9
d_gene: -
abundance: few
CDR3aa: CASSLGAGRSYEQYF
CDR3nt: TGTGCCAGCAGCCTAGGGGCGGGGCGGTCCTACGAGCAGTACTTC

j_gene: TRBJ1-3
v_gene: TRBV5-1
d_gene: -
abundance: few
CDR3aa: CASSLEARAGNTIYF
CDR3nt: TGCGCCAGCAGCTTGGAGGCGCGTGCTGGAAACACCATATATTTT

j_gene: TRBJ1-1
v_gene: TRBV7-2
d_gene: TRBD1
abundance: many
CDR3aa: CASSLRGQGATEAFF
CDR3nt: TGTGCCAGCAGCTTGAGGGGACAGGGGGCCACTGAAGCTTTCTTT

j_gene: TRBJ1-1
v_gene: TRBV14
d_gene: -
abundance: -
CDR3aa: CASSQLGGVVGYTEAFF
CDR3nt: TGTGCCAGCAGCCAGCTCGGGGGGGTAGTAGGGTACACTGAAGCTTTCTTT

j_gene: TRBJ2-6
v_gene: TRBV29-1
d_gene: -
abundance: many
CDR3aa: CSVGSGANVLTF
CDR3nt: TGCAGCGTTGGTTCTGGGGCCAACGTCCTGACTTTC

j_gene: TRBJ2-7
v_gene: TRBV2
d_gene: TRBD1
abundance: few
CDR3aa: CASSETGQGMEEQYF
CDR3nt: TGTGCCAGCAGTGAAACCGGACAGGGGATGGAGGAGCAGTACTTC

j_gene: TRBJ2-7
v_gene: TRBV5-1
d_gene: TRBD1
abundance: -
CDR3aa: CASITGGAYEQYF
CDR3nt: TGCGCCAGTATAACAGGGGGCGCGTACGAGCAGTACTTC

j_gene: TRBJ1-6
v_gene: TRBV6-2/TRBV6-3
d_gene: -
abundance: -
CDR3aa: CASSPAHRGDSPLHF
CDR3nt: TGTGCCAGCAGCCCCGCACACCGAGGGGATTCACCCCTCCACTTT

j_gene: TRBJ1-3
v_gene: TRBV5-1
d_gene: -
abundance: many
CDR3aa: CASSLGVSGNTIYF
CDR3nt: TGCGCCAGCAGCTTAGGGGTCTCTGGAAACACCATATATTTT

j_gene: TRBJ1-1
v_gene: TRBV28
d_gene: -
abundance: few
CDR3aa: CASNVGNTEAFF
CDR3nt: TGTGCCAGCAATGTGGGCAACACTGAAGCTTTCTTT

j_gene: TRBJ2-6
v_gene: TRBV6-6
d_gene: -
abundance: many
CDR3aa: CASSLTGSGANVLTF
CDR3nt: TGTGCCAGCAGCCTTACAGGCTCTGGGGCCAACGTCCTGACTTTC

j_gene: TRBJ2-1
v_gene: TRBV6-2/TRBV6-3
d_gene: -
abundance: -
CDR3aa: CASSYEYNEQFF
CDR3nt: TGTGCCAGCAGTTACGAATACAATGAGCAGTTCTTC

j_gene: TRBJ2-7
v_gene: TRBV27
d_gene: -
abundance: few
CDR3aa: CASSLRARGEQYF
CDR3nt: TGTGCCAGCAGTTTGCGGGCCCGAGGGGAGCAGTACTTC

j_gene: TRBJ2-1
v_gene: TRBV4-1
d_gene: TRBD2
abundance: few
CDR3aa: CASSQVGGPGGRFF
CDR3nt: TGCGCCAGCAGCCAAGTAGGCGGACCGGGGGGGCGGTTCTTC

j_gene: TRBJ2-7
v_gene: TRBV7-2
d_gene: -
abundance: many
CDR3aa: CASSQDPQPSYEQYF
CDR3nt: TGTGCCAGCAGCCAGGACCCGCAGCCTTCCTACGAGCAGTACTTC

j_gene: TRBJ2-3
v_gene: TRBV20-1
d_gene: TRBD2
abundance: many
CDR3aa: CSARDGSGGTDTQYF
CDR3nt: TGCAGTGCTAGAGATGGGAGCGGGGGCACAGATACGCAGTATTTT

j_gene: TRBJ2-5
v_gene: TRBV4-2
d_gene: -
abundance: many
CDR3aa: CASSQDLGRGETQYF
CDR3nt: TGTGCCAGCAGCCAAGATCTTGGTAGGGGGGAGACCCAGTACTTC

j_gene: TRBJ2-3
v_gene: TRBV7-2
d_gene: -
abundance: few
CDR3aa: CASSLEAGLGVTQYF
CDR3nt: TGTGCCAGCAGCTTAGAGGCTGGCCTTGGTGTTACGCAGTATTTT

j_gene: TRBJ1-2
v_gene: TRBV7-9
d_gene: TRBD1
abundance: many
CDR3aa: CASSLEALGQGDFYGYTF
CDR3nt: TGTGCCAGCAGCTTAGAAGCGTTAGGACAGGGGGATTTTTATGGCTACACCTTC

j_gene: TRBJ2-2
v_gene: TRBV9
d_gene: TRBD1
abundance: few
CDR3aa: CASSVGDRGYGELFF
CDR3nt: TGTGCCAGCAGCGTAGGAGACAGGGGGTACGGGGAGCTGTTTTTT

j_gene: TRBJ2-1
v_gene: TRBV29-1
d_gene: -
abundance: many
CDR3aa: CSVGSGQYNEQFF
CDR3nt: TGCAGCGTTGGATCGGGACAATACAATGAGCAGTTCTTC